The source of this TCR beta chain is a study of T cells in Graves' hyperthyroidism and ophthalmopathy. The study, taken as a whole, reports: Through a model of 13 V-J features, ophthalmopathy was separated from stable hyperthyroidism. Blood also showed most of the thyroid clonotypes that were expanded above 0.001.

Trimming left V 4 bases short and J 3 bases short, with 13 bases between. The CDR3 runs to 14 residues. Germline V gene data show CDR1 as SGHKS and CDR2 as YYEKEE (reference sequence). Regions amplified from RNA transcripts were the TCR beta CDR3 regions. The HTBI primer set was used in a first-round RT-PCR of the TCR CDR3. TCRdb itself ran the multiplex PCR reads through MiXCR, one entry per CDR3 protein. Found here are roughly 750,000 distinct CDR3 sequences, about 17% of them singletons; the top ten hold under 9.5%. Graves' hyperthyroidism showing no ophthalmopathy progression within 18 months was considered stable. On this clonotype: The antigen is undetermined.

The rearrangement links TRBV5-5 to TRBJ1-2, with unresolved D. Sequenced: blood. The TCR comes from a man aged 18 to 29 with Graves' hyperthyroidism. The CDR3 region is CASSPGPEYYGYTF. In nucleotides, the CDR3 is TGTGCCAGCAGCCCGGGCCCGGAGTACTATGGCTACACCTTC.